These T cell receptor beta chains were read from a single sample in a study of cytomegalovirus exposure and HLA in healthy donors. Only in-frame clones appear in the TCRdb table, and some are missing; sequencing was by immunoSEQ multiplex PCR. The table shows 250,000 to 400,000 clones, with approximately 91% occurring only once. The sequenced sample consisted of PBMCs. These receptors were taken from a man younger than 45 in good health and CMV-seronegative. Both conserved end residues are part of each CDR3. D genes are given only for firm matches. Clone size is not always given. Where it is, it says once, few, many or a class for expanded clones.

TRBJ2-1	TRBD2	-	TRBV5-6	CASSAGLAGYNEQFF	TGTGCCAGCAGCGCCGGACTAGCGGGATACAATGAGCAGTTCTTC
TRBJ2-7	-	-	TRBV7-8	CASSWDNSYEQYF	TGTGCCAGCAGCTGGGACAACTCCTACGAGCAGTACTTC
TRBJ2-2	TRBD1	-	TRBV7-8	CASSLAASGGVRTGELFF	TGTGCCAGCAGCTTAGCGGCATCAGGGGGCGTACGCACCGGGGAGCTGTTTTTT
TRBJ2-4	-	-	TRBV6-1	CASSEFLDTLAKNIQYF	TGTGCCAGCAGTGAATTTCTGGACACCTTAGCCAAAAACATTCAGTACTTC
TRBJ2-3	TRBD2	-	TRBV25-1	CASSLASGGTDTQYF	TGTGCCAGCAGTCTGGCTAGCGGGGGCACAGATACGCAGTATTTT
TRBJ2-3	TRBD2	-	TRBV4-1	CASSQGLAGGSTDTQYF	TGCGCCAGCAGCCAAGGACTAGCGGGGGGGAGCACAGATACGCAGTATTTT
TRBJ2-4	TRBD1	-	TRBV5-4	CASSLETGGLRNIQYF	TGTGCCAGCAGCTTGGAGACAGGGGGCCTGAGGAACATTCAGTACTTC
TRBJ2-3	-	-	TRBV9	CASSAESRVYSTDTQYF	TGTGCCAGCAGCGCCGAGTCCAGGGTTTACTCCACAGATACGCAGTATTTT
TRBJ2-7	-	-	TRBV15	CATTSKAGESEQYF	TGTGCCACCACTTCTAAGGCAGGGGAGAGCGAGCAGTACTTC
TRBJ2-7	-	-	TRBV7-2	CASSFEYYEQYF	TGTGCCAGCAGCTTTGAGTACTACGAGCAGTACTTC
TRBJ2-3	-	-	TRBV11-2	CASSLTSGTDTQYF	TGTGCCAGCAGCTTGACCTCGGGGACAGATACGCAGTATTTT
TRBJ1-5	TRBD1	-	TRBV4-1	CASSQEGQGRQPQHF	TGCGCCAGCAGCCAAGAGGGACAGGGTAGGCAGCCCCAGCATTTT
TRBJ2-7	TRBD2	-	TRBV7-8	CASSLLVAGGSYEQYF	TGTGCCAGCAGCTTATTAGTAGCGGGGGGTTCCTACGAGCAGTACTTC
TRBJ2-7	TRBD1	-	TRBV4-2	CASSHEGQGAPYEQYF	TGTGCCAGCAGCCATGAAGGACAGGGTGCCCCTTACGAGCAGTACTTC
TRBJ1-5	-	once	TRBV7-2	CASSLGRGGGQPQHF	TGTGCCAGCAGCTTAGGCAGGGGCGGTGGTCAGCCCCAGCATTTT
TRBJ2-1	-	once	TRBV6-5	CASSYGSSYNEQFF	TGTGCCAGCAGTTACGGTAGCTCCTACAATGAGCAGTTCTTC
TRBJ1-5	TRBD1	-	TRBV2	CASSDPRTGGLSNQPQHF	TGTGCCAGCAGTGATCCCCGGACAGGGGGACTTAGCAATCAGCCCCAGCATTTT
TRBJ1-1	-	once	TRBV15	CATSREGPEAFF	TGTGCCACCAGCAGAGAGGGGCCTGAAGCTTTCTTT
TRBJ1-3	-	-	TRBV6-5	CASSYSGRDTIYF	TGTGCCAGCAGTTACTCGGGGAGAGACACCATATATTTT
TRBJ2-2	-	-	TRBV2	CASSNSPGGTGELFF	TGTGCCAGCAGTAACAGTCCCGGTGGCACCGGGGAGCTGTTTTTT
TRBJ2-7	TRBD2	-	TRBV27	CATQTSGEFPNEQYF	TGTGCCACCCAGACTAGCGGGGAGTTTCCTAACGAGCAGTACTTC
TRBJ2-2	TRBD2	-	TRBV7-2	CASSYRLAGAVGELFF	TGTGCCAGCAGCTACAGACTAGCGGGGGCGGTCGGGGAGCTGTTTTTT
TRBJ2-5	-	-	TRBV7-7	CASSLGMDNQETQYF	TGTGCCAGCAGCCTAGGAATGGACAACCAAGAGACCCAGTACTTC
TRBJ2-7	TRBD2	-	TRBV29-1	CSVEARGSGGGEQYF	TGCAGCGTTGAAGCGAGGGGTAGCGGGGGAGGCGAGCAGTACTTC
TRBJ2-7	TRBD2	-	TRBV27	CASSFNSGGVYEQYF	TGTGCCAGCAGTTTTAATAGCGGGGGGGTTTACGAGCAGTACTTC
TRBJ1-2	-	-	TRBV9	CASSEIGGGYTF	TGTGCCAGCAGCGAGATCGGAGGAGGCTACACCTTC
TRBJ1-1	-	once	TRBV6-6	CASSFSTQGNTEAFF	TGTGCCAGCAGTTTTTCAACCCAGGGGAACACTGAAGCTTTCTTT
TRBJ1-5	-	once	TRBV4-1	CASSEVPDQPQHF	TGCGCCAGCAGCGAGGTCCCCGATCAGCCCCAGCATTTT
TRBJ2-5	TRBD1	-	TRBV7-9	CASSLAGTGEKETQYF	TGTGCCAGCAGCTTAGCTGGGACAGGGGAAAAGGAGACCCAGTACTTC
TRBJ1-1	-	-	TRBV6-5	CASSYSNRVNTEAFF	TGTGCCAGCAGTTACTCCAACAGGGTGAACACTGAAGCTTTCTTT
TRBJ2-7	-	-	TRBV4-1	CASSLQDSSYEQYF	TGCGCCAGCAGCTTACAGGACAGCTCCTACGAGCAGTACTTC
TRBJ1-2	TRBD1	-	TRBV11-2	CASSLGGDRGKISF	TGTGCCAGCAGCTTAGGGGGGGACAGGGGTAAGATCTCCTTC